This TCR beta chain was documented in a study of blood T cell repertoires in COVID-19. The assay was immunoSEQ multiplex PCR, and TCRdb's table has in-frame clones only and misses some. Here the sample spans about 200,000 clones, over 75% being singletons. The length of the CDR3 is 15 residues. The J segment lost 11 bases and the V segment lost 4 bases, leaving 14 bases of the junction unmatched. Germline V CDR1 and CDR2: SGHAT, FQNNGV. Enrolled during active infection, Seattle patients were then followed longitudinally. Sequenced: peripheral blood. This chain links TRBV11-2 with TRBJ2-3; 8 bases map to TRBD2. The clonotype comes from a man aged 50-60 years with COVID-19, enrolled during active disease. In DNA, the CDR3 is TGTGCCAGCAGCTCCAGACTAGCGCCCGCGGGGGGGCAGTATTTT. Translation gives CASSSRLAPAGGQYF.